This T cell receptor (beta chain) was found in a study of molecular identifiers for immune sequencing clone quantification. In its sample, this clonotype was seen many times. Methods described previously, with TCR primers listed, were used for bulk TCR libraries. A single record per CDR3 protein comes from TCRdb applying MiXCR to the PCR reads. The sample shows 550,000 to 750,000 distinct CDR3 sequences, nearly 20% of them seen only once. V lost 8 bases, J lost 5 bases, and 14 bases stayed unmatched. The CDR3 consists of 16 residues. Germline V CDR1 and CDR2: SGHVS, FQNEAQ. Researchers sorted naive CD8 T cells as cells that were CD8+CD4-CCR7+CD45RA+.

V and J are TRBV7-8 and TRBJ2-3, with 9 bases that match TRBD2. The clonotype comes from a human donor in good health. Some libraries in this study had Jurkat cell RNA spiked in. Source material: naive CD8+ T cells from blood, with Jurkat cell RNA spiked in. Subset denoted: FACS-sorted CD8+CD4-CCR7+CD45RA+ naive T cells. DNA for the CDR3: TGTGCCAGCCAGATGGGCGGGGGGGCTTTCTTAGATACGCAGTATTTT. Amino acid sequence: CASQMGGGAFLDTQYF.